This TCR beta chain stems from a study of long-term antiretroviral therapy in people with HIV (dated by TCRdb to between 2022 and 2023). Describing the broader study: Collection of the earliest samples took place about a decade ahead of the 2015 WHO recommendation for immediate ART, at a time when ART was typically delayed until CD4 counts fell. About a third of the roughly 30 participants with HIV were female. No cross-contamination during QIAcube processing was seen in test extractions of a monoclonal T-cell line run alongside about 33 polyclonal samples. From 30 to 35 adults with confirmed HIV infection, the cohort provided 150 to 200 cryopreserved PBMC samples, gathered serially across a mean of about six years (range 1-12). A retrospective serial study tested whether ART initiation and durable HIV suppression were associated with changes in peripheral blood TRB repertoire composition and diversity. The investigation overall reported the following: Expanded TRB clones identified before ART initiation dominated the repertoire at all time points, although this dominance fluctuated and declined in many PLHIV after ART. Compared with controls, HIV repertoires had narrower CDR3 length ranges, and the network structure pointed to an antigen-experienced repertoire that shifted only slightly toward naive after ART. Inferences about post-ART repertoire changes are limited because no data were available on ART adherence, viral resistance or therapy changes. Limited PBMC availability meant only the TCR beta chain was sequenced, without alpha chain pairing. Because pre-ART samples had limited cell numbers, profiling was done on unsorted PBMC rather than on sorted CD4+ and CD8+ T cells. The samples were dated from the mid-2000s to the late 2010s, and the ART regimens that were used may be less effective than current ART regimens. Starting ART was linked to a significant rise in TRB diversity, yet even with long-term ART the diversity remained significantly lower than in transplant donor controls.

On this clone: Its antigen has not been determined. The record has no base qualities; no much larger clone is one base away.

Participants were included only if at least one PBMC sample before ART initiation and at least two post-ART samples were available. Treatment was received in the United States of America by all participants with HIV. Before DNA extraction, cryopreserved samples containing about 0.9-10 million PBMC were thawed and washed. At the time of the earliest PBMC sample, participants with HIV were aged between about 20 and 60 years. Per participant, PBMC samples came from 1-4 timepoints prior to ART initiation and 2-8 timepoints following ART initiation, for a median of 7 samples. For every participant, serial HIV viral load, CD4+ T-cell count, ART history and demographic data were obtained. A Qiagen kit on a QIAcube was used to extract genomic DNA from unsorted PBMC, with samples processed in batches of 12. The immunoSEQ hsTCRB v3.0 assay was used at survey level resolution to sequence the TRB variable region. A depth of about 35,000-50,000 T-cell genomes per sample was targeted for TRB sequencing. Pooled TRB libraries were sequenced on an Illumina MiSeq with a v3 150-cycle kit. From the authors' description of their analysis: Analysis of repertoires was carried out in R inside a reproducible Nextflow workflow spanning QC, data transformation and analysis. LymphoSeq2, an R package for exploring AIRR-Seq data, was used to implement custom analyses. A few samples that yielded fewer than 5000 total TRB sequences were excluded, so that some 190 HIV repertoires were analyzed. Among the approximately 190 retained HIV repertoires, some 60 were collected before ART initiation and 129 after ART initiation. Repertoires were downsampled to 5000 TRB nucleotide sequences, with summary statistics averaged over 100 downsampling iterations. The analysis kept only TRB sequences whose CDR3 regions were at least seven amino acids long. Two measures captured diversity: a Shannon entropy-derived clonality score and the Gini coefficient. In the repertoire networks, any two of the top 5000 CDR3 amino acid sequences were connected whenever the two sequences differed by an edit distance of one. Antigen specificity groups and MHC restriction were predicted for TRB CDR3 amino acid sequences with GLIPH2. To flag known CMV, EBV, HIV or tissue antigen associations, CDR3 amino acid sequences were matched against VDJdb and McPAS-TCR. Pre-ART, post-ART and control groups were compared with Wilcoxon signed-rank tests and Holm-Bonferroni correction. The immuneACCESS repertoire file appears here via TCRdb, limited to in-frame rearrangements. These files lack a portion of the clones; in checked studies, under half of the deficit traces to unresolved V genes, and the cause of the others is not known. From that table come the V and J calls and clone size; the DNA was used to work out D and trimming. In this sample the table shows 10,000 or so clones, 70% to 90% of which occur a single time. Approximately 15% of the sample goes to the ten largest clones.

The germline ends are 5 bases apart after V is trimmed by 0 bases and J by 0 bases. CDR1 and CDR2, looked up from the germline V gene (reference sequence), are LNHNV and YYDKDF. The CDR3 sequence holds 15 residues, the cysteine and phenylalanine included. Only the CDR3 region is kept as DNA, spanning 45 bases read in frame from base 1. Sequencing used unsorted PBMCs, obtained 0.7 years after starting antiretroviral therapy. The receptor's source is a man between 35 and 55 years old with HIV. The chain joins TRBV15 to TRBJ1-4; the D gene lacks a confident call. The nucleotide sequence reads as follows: TGTGCCACCAGCAGAGAACGGACAACTAATGAAAAACTGTTTTTT. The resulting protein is CATSRERTTNEKLFF.